Listed here are 32 T cell receptor beta chains from one sample, sequenced in a study of OX40 agonist ivuxolimab in advanced cancers. Libraries were prepared by immunoSEQ multiplex PCR; TCRdb keeps only in-frame clonotypes and omits some of them. The profile shows approximately 74,000 clones, 65% to 90% of them singletons. Sequencing was performed on CD4+ or CD8+ T cells sorted from blood, taken in a trial of the OX40 agonist ivuxolimab. These receptor sequences come from an adult with an advanced solid tumor such as melanoma, head and neck, liver or kidney cancer.

Concerning this clone: Other DNA sequences of this sample code for an identical CDR3. The rearrangement joins TRBV14 to TRBJ1-2; D possibly corresponds to TRBD1 (6 bases). V lost 1 base to trimming and J lost 4 bases, with 7 bases between them. CDR1 is SGHDN, CDR2 FVKESK, per germline. This CDR3 is built from 13 residues. The CDR3 region is CASSQGGGYGYTF. The DNA of the CDR3 is TGTGCCAGCAGCCAAGGAGGGGGCTATGGCTACACCTTC.

J is TRBJ2-2 and V is TRBV7-8; D is undetermined. The CDR3 totals 14 residues. The V end lost 0 bases, the J end lost 4 bases, and 6 bases lay between the germline ends. Per the germline V gene, CDR1 is SGHVS and CDR2 is FQNEAQ. For the CDR3, the DNA is TGTGCCAGCAGCTTAGCGCCGTCCACCGGGGAGCTGTTTTTT. Protein product: CASSLAPSTGELFF.

The rearrangement joins TRBV6-6 to TRBJ2-7, with a weak D call TRBD2 (5 bases). Trimming removed 2 bases at V and 7 bases at J, with 18 bases between. CDR1 and CDR2 from the germline V gene are MNHNY and SVGAGI (reference sequence). This CDR3 region has 15 residues. DNA of the CDR3: TGTGCCAGCAGTTACCTGGGTTCAACTAGTATGGAGCAGTACTTC. Its translation is CASSYLGSTSMEQYF.

The chain links TRBV2 to TRBJ2-5; D remains unclear. Germline-derived CDR1 and CDR2 are SNHLY and FYNNEI. The V end was cut by 4 bases, the J end by 4 bases, with 10 bases between. There are 13 residues in the CDR3. CDR3 nucleotide sequence: TGTGCCAGCAGTGGACCCATGAGAGAGACCCAGTACTTC. Protein product: CASSGPMRETQYF.

This clone was seen more than once but under ten times. The chain couples TRBV25-1 to TRBJ1-5; D is undetermined. With 4 bases removed from V and 0 bases from J, the gap between germline ends came to 7 bases. CDR3 length: 14 residues. CDR1 and CDR2 (germline): MGHDK, SYGVNS. Written as DNA, the CDR3 is TGTGCCAGCAGTGGACGGACTAGCAATCAGCCCCAGCATTTT. It encodes CASSGRTSNQPQHF.

This clone has a handful of counts. The rearrangement links TRBV21-1 to TRBJ2-3; the DNA was not compared with TRBD2, the D call given in the table. TRBV21-1 is shown as a pseudogene. This CDR3 region has 17 residues. The CDR3 is CASSKARLSGSPDTQYF. CDR3 nucleotides: TGTGCCAGCAGCAAAGCCCGACTTAGCGGGAGCCCAGATACGCAGTATTTT.

In its sample, this clone was seen once. The rearrangement links TRBV5-4 to TRBJ1-2; D not resolved. The germline V and J ends were trimmed by 2 bases and 6 bases, with 14 bases remaining between them. This CDR3 contains 14 residues. The V gene's germline CDR1 is SGHNT and CDR2 YYREEE (reference sequence). CDR3 DNA: TGTGCCAGCAGCTTTTCAGTTGACGGGCATGGCTACACCTTC. It specifies CASSFSVDGHGYTF. The variable domain in full, completed from reference TRBV5-4 and TRBJ1-2, reads ETGVTQSPTHLIKTRGQQVTLRCSSQSGHNTVSWYQQALGQGPQFIFQYYREEENGRGNFPPRFSGLQFPNYSSELNVNALELDDSALYLCASSFSVDGHGYTFGSGTRLTVV.

The V gene is TRBV19, the J gene TRBJ2-1; D could derive from TRBD1 or TRBD2 (6 bases each). The CDR3 loop spans 14 amino acids. Germline V gene sequence: CDR1 LNHDA, CDR2 SQIVND (reference sequence). The germline V and J ends were trimmed by 5 bases and 6 bases, with 14 bases remaining between them. The CDR3 loop is CASSSRTAGNEQFF. As DNA, the CDR3 is TGTGCCAGTAGTTCTCGGACAGCGGGCAATGAGCAGTTCTTC.

The chain carries TRBV2 and TRBJ1-3; TRBD1 aligns across 7 bases. The V segment lost 6 bases and the J segment 0 bases; nucleotides outside the gene matches: 8. CDR1 is SNHLY and CDR2 is FYNNEI in the germline V gene. The CDR3 extends over 16 amino acids. The CDR3, as DNA: TGTGCCAGCAGCCGGGACAGCCTAACCTCTGGAAACACCATATATTTT. Protein: CASSRDSLTSGNTIYF. The full variable domain, with the rest looked up from reference TRBV2 and TRBJ1-3, is EPEVTQTPSHQVTQMGQEVILRCVPISNHLYFYWYRQILGQKVEFLVSFYNNEISEKSEIFDDQFSVERPDGSNFTLKIRSTKLEDSAMYFCASSRDSLTSGNTIYFGEGSWLTVV.

The chain links TRBV27 to TRBJ1-5; the D gene is possibly TRBD1 (5 bases). V was shortened by 5 bases and J by 7 bases, with 12 bases between the two germline ends. The CDR3 is made up of 13 amino acids. The germline CDR1 and CDR2 sequences are MNHEY and SMNVEV (reference sequence). The CDR3 region has the DNA TGTGCCAGCAGTAACTCCAGGGAACAGCCCCAGCATTTT. Its protein is CASSNSREQPQHF.

The chain carries TRBV7-9 and TRBJ1-3; a weak D match, TRBD1 (6 bases). V lost 5 bases to trimming and J lost 2 bases, with 10 bases between them. CDR1 SEHNR and CDR2 FQNEAQ come from the germline V gene (reference sequence). There are 14 residues in the CDR3. The DNA for the CDR3 is TGTGCCAGCAGCCTACAGGGCCCTGGAAACACCATATATTTT. It specifies CASSLQGPGNTIYF.

This clone was seen a few times. V and J are TRBV6-1 and TRBJ1-1; possible D gene TRBD1, 6 bases. Trimming pared 0 bases from V and 4 bases from J, leaving 12 bases between. CDR1 and CDR2 (germline): MNHNS, SASEGT. This CDR3 spans 15 amino acids. This chain's CDR3 is CASSEAGGPGTEAFF. The CDR3 nucleotides read TGTGCCAGCAGTGAAGCTGGGGGGCCGGGCACTGAAGCTTTCTTT.

V gene TRBV28 combines with J gene TRBJ1-3; D is unresolved. Trimming left V 5 bases short and J 7 bases short, with 12 bases between. Germline-derived CDR1 and CDR2 are MDHEN and SYDVKM. The CDR3 extends over 13 amino acids. The CDR3 bases are TGTGCCAGCAGTCAATCCACCGGGAACACCATATATTTT. It codes for CASSQSTGNTIYF. The whole variable domain, filled in from reference TRBV28 and TRBJ1-3, reads DVKVTQSSRYLVKRTGEKVFLECVQDMDHENMFWYRQDPGLGLRLIYFSYDVKMKEKGDIPEGYSVSREKKERFSLILESASTNQTSMYLCASSQSTGNTIYFGEGSWLTVV.

This sequence joins TRBV10-2 and TRBJ2-7; D gene uncertain. Trimming pared 7 bases from V and 6 bases from J, leaving 10 bases between. Germline CDR1 and CDR2: WSHSY and SAAADI. The CDR3 runs to 11 residues. CDR3 DNA: TGCGCCAGCACCAACTTGGGCGAGCAGTACTTC. Its protein is CASTNLGEQYF.

The chain combines TRBV11-1 with TRBJ1-1; D unclear. This CDR3 has 13 amino acids. The germline V gene encodes CDR1 SGHAT and CDR2 FQDESV (reference sequence). The V end lost 0 bases, the J end lost 3 bases, and 5 bases lay between the germline ends. The CDR3 coding sequence is TGTGCCAGCAGCTTAGCTAGTTACACTGAAGCTTTCTTT. Protein: CASSLASYTEAFF.

The chain uses TRBV28 and TRBJ2-7; D gene unclear. The length of the CDR3 is 14 residues. The V end lost 4 bases, the J end lost 2 bases, and 12 bases lay between the germline ends. Germline lookup yields CDR1 MDHEN and CDR2 SYDVKM. The CDR3 reads CASSSQPRAYEQYF. The CDR3 nucleotides read TGTGCCAGCAGTTCGCAACCCAGAGCCTACGAGCAGTACTTC. The full variable domain, in which reference TRBV28 and TRBJ2-7 provide the parts outside the CDR3, is DVKVTQSSRYLVKRTGEKVFLECVQDMDHENMFWYRQDPGLGLRLIYFSYDVKMKEKGDIPEGYSVSREKKERFSLILESASTNQTSMYLCASSSQPRAYEQYFGPGTRLTVT.

This CDR3 is CAWSQQSSGANVLTF. Here the CDR3 DNA reads TGTGCCTGGAGTCAACAGAGCTCTGGGGCCAACGTCCTGACTTTC. V and J are TRBV30 and TRBJ2-6; D not resolved. Deletions cut 2 bases from V and 0 bases from J, with 8 bases between. The CDR3 has 15 amino acids. Germline CDR1 reads GTSNPN; CDR2 reads SVGIG (reference sequence). Supplemented by reference TRBV30 and TRBJ2-6, the full variable domain reads SQTIHQWPATLVQPVGSPLSLECTVEGTSNPNLYWYRQAAGRGLQLLFYSVGIGQISSEVPQNLSASRPQDRQFILSSKKLLLSDSGFYLCAWSQQSSGANVLTFGAGSRLTVL.

The sample holds a few counts of this clone. V gene TRBV29-1 combines with J gene TRBJ2-3; no firm D call. V was cut by 3 bases and J by 5 bases, with 12 bases left in between. CDR1 is SQVTM, CDR2 ANQGSEA, per germline. The CDR3 loop spans 13 amino acids. CDR3 amino acids: CSVDIVAGDTQYF. As DNA, the CDR3 is TGCAGCGTTGACATAGTAGCTGGAGATACGCAGTATTTT.

The chain couples TRBV11-2 to TRBJ2-7, with TRBD1 matching 9 bases. Trimming at V came to 6 bases and at J to 6 bases, leaving 12 bases not matched to a gene. The CDR3 covers 15 residues. CDR1 and CDR2 from the germline V gene are SGHAT and FQNNGV. The CDR3 sequence is CASRPTGGQGSEQYF. The CDR3 DNA sequence: TGTGCCAGCAGACCCACCGGGGGACAGGGTTCCGAGCAGTACTTC.

This clone showed up just a few times. The gene calls are TRBV19 and TRBJ2-2, with 10 nucleotides matching TRBD2. Germline V gene data show CDR1 as LNHDA and CDR2 as SQIVND (reference sequence). This CDR3 is built from 18 residues. Trimming removed 7 bases from V and 1 base from J; junction bases left unmatched: 12. In DNA form, the CDR3 reads TGTGCCAGTATTAGGTCCCCTAGCGGGAGTTGGAACACCGGGGAGCTGTTTTTT. This codes for CASIRSPSGSWNTGELFF.

The chain joins TRBV5-4 to TRBJ2-3; D not certain. The V gene lost 4 bases and the J gene lost 1 base, with 10 bases spanning the gap. The CDR3 extends over 14 amino acids. Germline loops: CDR1 SGHNT, CDR2 YYREEE (reference sequence). The CDR3 protein is CASSPELRTDTQYF. The CDR3 DNA follows: TGTGCCAGCAGCCCGGAGTTGCGCACAGATACGCAGTATTTT.

This clone showed up just a few times. The chain uses TRBV5-1 and TRBJ1-1; 7 bases align to TRBD1. The CDR3 spans 15 residues. Germline V gene data show CDR1 as SGHRS and CDR2 as YFSETQ. Germline trimming cut 2 bases from V and 4 bases from J; bases unmatched to any gene: 8. The CDR3: CASSFGTTGVTEAFF. CDR3 sequence (DNA): TGCGCCAGCAGCTTTGGAACTACAGGGGTCACTGAAGCTTTCTTT.

A word on this clone: One junction end disagrees with the germline gene, perhaps due to a read error. V gene TRBV7-2 combines with J gene TRBJ2-7; 8 bases map to TRBD2. The germline CDR1 and CDR2 sequences are SGHTA and FQGNSA. This CDR3 region has 16 residues. CDR3 DNA: TGTGCCGGCAGCTTAGTCGCCCAAGCGGGAGTCTCCGAGCAGTACTTC. Encoded protein: CAGSLVAQAGVSEQYF.

Note on this clone: The sample has other DNA sequences that encode this CDR3 too. The gene calls are TRBV10-2 and TRBJ2-5, with 12 bases that match TRBD2. V shed 7 bases, J shed 4 bases, and the junction held 4 bases outside the gene matches. This CDR3 is built from 14 residues. Germline V gene data show CDR1 as WSHSY and CDR2 as SAAADI. This CDR3 reads CASTSGRAGETQYF. DNA for the CDR3: TGCGCCAGCACTAGCGGGAGGGCCGGAGAGACCCAGTACTTC.

The table lists this clone with a count of one. V is TRBV5-1 and J is TRBJ1-3; D unclear. Trimming removed 6 bases at V and 4 bases at J, with 5 bases between. This CDR3 comprises 11 residues. CDR1 and CDR2 (germline): SGHRS, YFSETQ. The CDR3 region is CASNQGNTIYF. Here the CDR3 DNA reads TGCGCCAGCAACCAAGGAAACACCATATATTTT.

This clone was seen once. The chain links TRBV7-2 to TRBJ1-2; D might be TRBD1 (6 bases). V lost 4 bases to trimming and J lost 5 bases, with 20 bases between them. The V gene's germline CDR1 is SGHTA and CDR2 FQGNSA. This CDR3 contains 16 residues. CDR3 in amino acids: CASSSSTGAVFYGYTF. The CDR3 DNA is TGTGCCAGCAGCTCGTCCACGGGGGCTGTGTTTTATGGCTACACCTTC. Looking up the rest from reference TRBV7-2 and TRBJ1-2 gives the full variable domain: GAGVSQSPSNKVTEKGKDVELRCDPISGHTALYWYRQSLGQGLEFLIYFQGNSAPDKSGLPSDRFSAERTGGSVSTLTIQRTQQEDSAVYLCASSSSTGAVFYGYTFGSGTRLTVV.

This clone appeared a single time. The CDR3, as DNA: TGTGCCAGCAGCGCCCCCCGGACGGTGGGCACTGAAGCTTTCTTT. The encoded protein is CASSAPRTVGTEAFF. The chain joins TRBV7-9 to TRBJ1-1, with D hard to call. V gave up 5 bases and J gave up 4 bases, with 17 bases separating them. From germline, CDR1 is SEHNR and CDR2 FQNEAQ (reference sequence). This CDR3 is 15 amino acids long.

The rearrangement uses TRBV7-9 and TRBJ2-5; 9 nucleotides match TRBD1. The CDR3 extends over 15 amino acids. The J segment lost 5 bases and the V segment lost 1 base, leaving 5 bases of the junction unmatched. Germline lookup yields CDR1 SEHNR and CDR2 FQNEAQ (reference sequence). CDR3 nucleotide sequence: TGTGCCAGCAGCTTAGGGGGACAGGGCCTGGAGACCCAGTACTTC. It specifies CASSLGGQGLETQYF.

This clone appeared once. The chain recombines TRBV4-1 with TRBJ1-2, with TRBD1 matching over 9 bases. The CDR3 runs 14 residues. V dropped 5 bases and J dropped 8; count of bases not matched to a gene: 9. Germline CDR1 and CDR2: MGHRA and YSYEKL. The CDR3 sequence: CASSSPGQGRGYTF. The CDR3 nucleotides read TGCGCCAGCAGCTCACCGGGACAGGGCAGAGGCTACACCTTC.

CDR3 DNA sequence: TGTGCCAGCAGCCCCTTAGCGGGGGGCTCCACAGATACGCAGTATTTT. Translation: CASSPLAGGSTDTQYF. The rearrangement uses TRBV5-8 and TRBJ2-3; 10 positions agree with TRBD2. This CDR3 is built from 16 residues. The J segment lost 2 bases and the V segment lost 4 bases, leaving 7 bases of the junction unmatched. Germline assignment: CDR1 SGHTS and CDR2 YDEGEE. Full variable domain (rest looked up from reference TRBV5-8 and TRBJ2-3): EAGVTQSPTHLIKTRGQQATLRCSPISGHTSVYWYQQALGLGLQFLLWYDEGEERNRGNFPPRFSGRQFPNYSSELNVNALELEDSALYLCASSPLAGGSTDTQYFGPGTRLTVL.

This clone was counted only a few times. The chain couples TRBV7-9 to TRBJ1-5; D remains ambiguous. The ends were cut back, 4 bases at V and 4 bases at J, with 8 bases in the middle. Germline assignment: CDR1 SEHNR and CDR2 FQNEAQ (reference sequence). The CDR3 contains 13 residues. CDR3 region: CASSSGLNQPQHF. CDR3 bases: TGTGCCAGCAGCTCCGGGCTAAATCAGCCCCAGCATTTT.

The rearrangement joins TRBV2 to TRBJ1-2; possibly TRBD1 for D (6 bases). Trimming left V 0 bases short and J 9 bases short, with 14 bases between. Per germline, CDR1 SNHLY and CDR2 FYNNEI. The CDR3 is made up of 14 amino acids. Here the CDR3 DNA reads TGTGCCAGCAGTGAAGCGGGACAATTTTTTAGCTACACCTTC. It encodes CASSEAGQFFSYTF.